This T cell receptor (beta chain) comes out of a study of T cell responses to AZD1222 COVID-19 vaccine (dated by TCRdb to the early 2020s). A note on the overall study: AZD1222 recipients given second doses at about 4 weeks or at about 12 weeks were pooled, since spike-specific TCR depth and breadth were not found to differ between the two schedules. Enrollment into the trials was organized by age into subgroups of 18-55, 56-69 and 70-plus years, and those subgroups contained roughly 160, 29 and 62 TCR-sequenced participants, respectively. TCR sequencing covered over 230 trial participants: 200 to 210 given two doses of AZD1222 and 26 given two doses of MenACWY control vaccine. The study at large found these results: Because no day 14 peak-response samples were available, the repertoires could be characterized only after the peak T cell response. Reportedly, almost half of the unique spike-specific TCRs recognized epitopes lying outside the regions that are mutated in the B.1.351 and B.1.1.7 variants. Participants were mostly white British and included more females than males, and it was suggested by the authors that clonal diversity may have been underestimated. Spike-specific TCR breadth and depth rose significantly after two AZD1222 doses compared with day 0 and with MenACWY recipients. In the small 56-69-year group, the increase in depth fell short of significance, most likely because of low power. The vaccine-associated CD4 TCRs covered the entire spike protein, and the dominant responses fell in regions 160-218 and 743-854. Only five or six AZD1222 recipients were SARS-CoV-2 seropositive at baseline, limiting conclusions about previously exposed vaccinees.

About this clone itself: Which antigen it targets is not known. The record has no base qualities; no much larger clone is one base away.

The sample's time point, from its label and the paper: baseline before first vaccination. Vaccinee samples were obtained from the UK trials COV001 and COV002, which included a single-blind randomized controlled phase 2/3 trial of AZD1222 (ChAdOx1 nCoV-19) in healthy adults. For TCRbeta chain sequencing, PBMC samples were collected from trial participants at day 0 and at day 28 after the second dose. The CDR3 regions of human TCRbeta chains were subjected to immunosequencing. The published analysis was carried out like this. Repertoire TCRs were checked for matches against a reference library of SARS-CoV-2-specific TCRs that had been generated using the MIRA antigen-specificity platform. Breadth was defined as the fraction of unique TCRs that were SARS-CoV-2-associated. Depth was defined as the fraction of total T cells that were SARS-CoV-2-associated. Each spike-specific TCR was assigned to its reactive spike region and to a CD4 or CD8 class using the MIRA data. Log10-transformed breadth and depth values were compared by one-way ANOVA with Sidak's multiple comparisons tests. TCRdb carries this immuneACCESS record with in-frame sequences only. Its versions omit some clonotypes, under half of them owing to an unresolved V gene in the studies checked, with the rest unexplained. V, J and clone size were drawn from that table, and D and trimming were deduced from the DNA. Here the sample has 70,000 to 95,000 clones; 75% to 85% occur a single time. Approximately 22% of the sample is in the top ten clones.

The germline V gene specifies MDHEN as CDR1 and SYDVKM as CDR2. Trimming takes 6 bases off V and 6 bases off J; junction bases not matched to a gene: 10. Reading from cysteine to phenylalanine, the CDR3 counts 16 amino acids. Only the CDR3 part of the read is kept: 48 bases, read in frame from the first base. The chain is assembled from TRBV28 and TRBJ2-1, with TRBD1 identical over 11 junction bases. This receptor was identified in an adult in good health. Sequencing was performed on peripheral blood, taken on day 0 of AZD1222 vaccination. The CDR3 region has the sequence CASRRAGTGGSNEQFF. The DNA sequence reads TGTGCCAGCAGGAGGGCCGGGACAGGGGGATCCAATGAGCAGTTCTTC.